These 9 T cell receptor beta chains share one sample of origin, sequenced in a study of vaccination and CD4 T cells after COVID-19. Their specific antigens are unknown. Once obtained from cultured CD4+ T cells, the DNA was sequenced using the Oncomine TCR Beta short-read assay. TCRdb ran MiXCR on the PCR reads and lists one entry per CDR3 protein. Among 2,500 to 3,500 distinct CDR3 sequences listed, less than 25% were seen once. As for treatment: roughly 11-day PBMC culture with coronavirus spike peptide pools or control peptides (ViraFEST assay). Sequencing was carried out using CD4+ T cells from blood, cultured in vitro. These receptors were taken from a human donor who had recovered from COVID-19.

As DNA, the CDR3 is TGTGCCTGGATCGGGGGGCCCGGCACCGGGGAGCTGTTTTTT. Protein sequence: CAWIGGPGTGELFF. J is TRBJ2-2 and V is TRBV30; TRBD2 is a possible D gene (7 bases). CDR3 size: 14 residues. Trimming pared 4 bases from V and 4 bases from J, leaving 13 bases between. Germline CDR1 GTSNPN, CDR2 SVGIG (reference sequence).

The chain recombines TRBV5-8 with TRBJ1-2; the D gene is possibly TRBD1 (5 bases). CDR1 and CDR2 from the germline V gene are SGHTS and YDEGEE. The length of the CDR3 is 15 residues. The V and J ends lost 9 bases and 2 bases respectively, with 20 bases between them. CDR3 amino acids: CATNSPGTGNYGYTF. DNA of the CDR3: TGTGCCACCAATTCACCGGGGACTGGGAACTATGGCTACACCTTC.

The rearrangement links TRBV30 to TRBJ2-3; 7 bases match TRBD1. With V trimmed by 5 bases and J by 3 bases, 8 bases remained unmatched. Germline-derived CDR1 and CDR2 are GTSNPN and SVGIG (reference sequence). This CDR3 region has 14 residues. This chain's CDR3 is CAWQGVLKTDTQYF. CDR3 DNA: TGTGCCTGGCAGGGGGTATTAAAGACAGATACGCAGTATTTT.

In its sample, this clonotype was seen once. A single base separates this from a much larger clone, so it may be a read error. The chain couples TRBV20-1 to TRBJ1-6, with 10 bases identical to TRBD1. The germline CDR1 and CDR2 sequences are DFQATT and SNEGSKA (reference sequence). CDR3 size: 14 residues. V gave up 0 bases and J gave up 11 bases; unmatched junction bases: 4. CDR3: CSAREDRGNPPLHF. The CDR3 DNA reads TGCAGTGCTAGAGAGGACAGGGGGAATCCACCCCTCCACTTT.

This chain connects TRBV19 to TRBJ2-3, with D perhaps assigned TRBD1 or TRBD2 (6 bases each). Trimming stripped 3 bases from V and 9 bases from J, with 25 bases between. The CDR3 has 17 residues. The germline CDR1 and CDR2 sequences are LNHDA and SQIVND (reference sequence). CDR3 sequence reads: CASSMDKGGLSFATQYF. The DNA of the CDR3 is TGTGCCAGTAGTATGGACAAGGGGGGTCTCTCGTTCGCGACGCAGTATTTT.

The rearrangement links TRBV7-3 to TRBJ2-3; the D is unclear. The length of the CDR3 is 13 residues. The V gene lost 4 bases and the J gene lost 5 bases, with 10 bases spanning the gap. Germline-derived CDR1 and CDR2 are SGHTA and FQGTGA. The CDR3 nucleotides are TGTGCCAGCAGCTCCGCTACGGGAGATACGCAGTATTTT. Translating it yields CASSSATGDTQYF.

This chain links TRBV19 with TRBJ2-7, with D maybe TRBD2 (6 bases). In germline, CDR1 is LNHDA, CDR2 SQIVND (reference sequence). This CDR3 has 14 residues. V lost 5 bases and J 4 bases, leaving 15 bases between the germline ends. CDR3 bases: TGTGCCAGTAGTCCGGGACTGACTTATTACGAGCAGTACTTC. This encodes CASSPGLTYYEQYF.

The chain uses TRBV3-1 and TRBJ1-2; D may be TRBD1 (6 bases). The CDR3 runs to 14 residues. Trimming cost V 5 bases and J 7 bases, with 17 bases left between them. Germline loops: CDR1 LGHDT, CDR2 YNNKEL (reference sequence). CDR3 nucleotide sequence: TGTGCCAGCAGCTCCAAGAGGGGGTCGAGTGGCTACACCTTC. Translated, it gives CASSSKRGSSGYTF. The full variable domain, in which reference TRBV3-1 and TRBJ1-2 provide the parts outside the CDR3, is DTAVSQTPKYLVTQMGNDKSIKCEQNLGHDTMYWYKQDSKKFLKIMFSYNNKELIINETVPNRFSPKSPDKAHLNLHINSLELGDSAVYFCASSSKRGSSGYTFGSGTRLTVV.

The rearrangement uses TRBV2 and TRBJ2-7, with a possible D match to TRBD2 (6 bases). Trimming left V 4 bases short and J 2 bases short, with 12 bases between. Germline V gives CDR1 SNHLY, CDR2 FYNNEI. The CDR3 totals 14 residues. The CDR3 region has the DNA TGTGCCAGCAGTGTCGGGCGGGATACCTACGAGCAGTACTTC. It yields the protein CASSVGRDTYEQYF. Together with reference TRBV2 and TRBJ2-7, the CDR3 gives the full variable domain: EPEVTQTPSHQVTQMGQEVILRCVPISNHLYFYWYRQILGQKVEFLVSFYNNEISEKSEIFDDQFSVERPDGSNFTLKIRSTKLEDSAMYFCASSVGRDTYEQYFGPGTRLTVT.